These 6 T cell receptor beta chains came from one sample sequenced in a study of blood T cell repertoires in COVID-19 (dated by TCRdb to about 2020). Libraries were made using the immunoSEQ multiplex PCR assay. TCRdb's version of the immuneACCESS table is confined to in-frame rearrangements and falls short of the full clone set. An unresolved V gene accounts for under half of the shortfall where checked; the remainder is of unknown origin. Within this sample are hundreds of thousands of clones, with approximately 83% of them counted one time only. The ten largest clones take up roughly 9.8% of the sample. The sample comprised peripheral blood. The receptors derive from an elderly man with acute or convalescent COVID-19.

The chain employs TRBV2 and TRBJ2-3; tentative D call: TRBD2 (6 bases). V was pared by 3 bases and J by 5 bases, with 15 bases between. This CDR3 contains 15 residues. Germline lookup yields CDR1 SNHLY and CDR2 FYNNEI. The CDR3 loop is CASSEGGLKEDTQYF. The CDR3 coding sequence is TGTGCCAGCAGTGAGGGGGGTCTCAAAGAAGATACGCAGTATTTT.

The chain is built from TRBV10-1 and TRBJ1-2; D ambiguous. V lost 6 bases, J lost 4 bases, and 12 bases lay in between. Germline lookup yields CDR1 WNHNN and CDR2 SYGVQD (reference sequence). The CDR3 is 13 amino acids. DNA of the CDR3: TGCGCCAGCAGGACCCGGGATTTCTATGGCTACACCTTC. This codes for CASRTRDFYGYTF.

The rearrangement joins TRBV10-1 to TRBJ1-1; a weak D match, TRBD1 (6 bases). V lost 7 bases and J lost 4, with 19 bases in between. From germline, CDR1 is WNHNN and CDR2 SYGVQD (reference sequence). CDR3 size: 15 residues. The CDR3 nucleotides read TGCGCCAGCACCAGTGGGGGGGCTGGTGGCACTGAAGCTTTCTTT. Translation: CASTSGGAGGTEAFF.

A few counts support this clone. The CDR3 sequence: CATSDFPSGAGGVSYEQYF. CDR3 bases: TGTGCCACCAGTGATTTCCCATCCGGAGCGGGAGGGGTCTCCTACGAGCAGTACTTC. The chain uses TRBV24-1 and TRBJ2-7; 10 bases map to TRBD2. Germline CDR1 and CDR2: KGHDR and SFDVKD. V lost 1 base, J lost 0 bases, and 11 bases stayed unmatched. The CDR3 loop spans 19 amino acids.

This clone has a handful of counts. The chain is built from TRBV6-6 and TRBJ2-7; perhaps TRBD1 as D (6 bases). V was cut by 2 bases and J by 2 bases, with 10 bases left in between. Germline CDR1 MNHNY, CDR2 SVGAGI (reference sequence). The CDR3 spans 14 residues. This chain's CDR3 is CASSYPPGAYEQYF. The CDR3 nucleotides are TGTGCCAGCAGTTACCCCCCAGGGGCCTACGAGCAGTACTTC.

This chain connects TRBV10-1 to TRBJ2-7; 9 bases are a match to TRBD1. The CDR3 sequence is 14 residues long. Trimming took 6 bases from V and 5 from J; bases not matched to a gene: 8. Germline assignment: CDR1 WNHNN and CDR2 SYGVQD (reference sequence). The CDR3 spells CASSCRDRVHEQYF. The CDR3 DNA follows: TGCGCCAGCAGCTGCCGGGACAGGGTCCACGAGCAGTACTTC.